This passage covers 30 T cell receptor beta chains from one sample sequenced in a study of blood T cell repertoires in COVID-19. Sequencing used immunoSEQ multiplex PCR; TCRdb keeps in-frame clones, though not all of them. The repertoire holds 150,000 to 200,000 clones, with 86% as singletons. The sample comprised peripheral blood. All receptors come from a woman aged 70 to 79 with acute or convalescent COVID-19.

The chain employs TRBV18 and TRBJ1-1; 7 nucleotides align to TRBD1. Trimming took 4 bases from V and 1 from J; bases not matched to a gene: 3. The CDR3 contains 14 residues. CDR1 and CDR2 from the germline V gene are KGHSH and LQKENI. The CDR3 DNA sequence: TGTGCCAGCTCACAGGGGGCAGGGAACACTGAAGCTTTCTTT. Protein product: CASSQGAGNTEAFF.

The chain combines TRBV7-9 with TRBJ1-2; 7 nucleotides match TRBD1. The CDR3 is 15 residues long. V shed 2 bases, J shed 8 bases, and the junction held 11 bases outside the gene matches. CDR1 and CDR2 (germline): SEHNR, FQNEAQ (reference sequence). CDR3 amino acids: CASSLRGGGQQGYTF. CDR3 bases: TGTGCCAGCAGCTTAAGAGGAGGGGGACAGCAGGGCTACACCTTC. The complete variable domain, with remaining parts taken from reference TRBV7-9 and TRBJ1-2, reads DTGVSQNPRHKITKRGQNVTFRCDPISEHNRLYWYRQTLGQGPEFLTYFQNEAQLEKSRLLSDRFSAERPKGSFSTLEIQRTEQGDSAMYLCASSLRGGGQQGYTFGSGTRLTVV.

This sequence joins TRBV5-1 and TRBJ1-1; maybe TRBD1 (5 bases). The V end was cut by 4 bases, the J end by 7 bases, with 17 bases between. This CDR3 has 14 amino acids. Germline V gives CDR1 SGHRS, CDR2 YFSETQ. In DNA form, the CDR3 reads TGCGCCAGCAGCCCGGGCATCCGGGACTTTGAAGCTTTCTTT. Amino acids: CASSPGIRDFEAFF.

This rearrangement joins TRBV7-2 to TRBJ1-4, with TRBD1 matching 12 bases. CDR1 and CDR2 from the germline V gene are SGHTA and FQGNSA. The J segment lost 8 bases and the V segment lost 3 bases, leaving 7 bases of the junction unmatched. The CDR3 spans 16 residues. CDR3 coding DNA: TGTGCCAGCAGCTTCAAATCCGGGACAGGGGGCGAAAAACTGTTTTTT. This translates into CASSFKSGTGGEKLFF.

This clone was seen a handful of times. The chain employs TRBV25-1 and TRBJ1-6, with D uncertain. The CDR3 is 13 amino acids. Trimming took off 7 bases at V and 10 bases at J, with 14 bases between the two ends. The germline V gene encodes CDR1 MGHDK and CDR2 SYGVNS. The CDR3 sequence is CASKAYDNSPLHF. CDR3 nucleotides: TGTGCCAGCAAGGCCTACGACAACTCACCCCTCCACTTT.

The V and J genes are TRBV19 and TRBJ2-1; 11 bases are shared with TRBD2. Germline assignment: CDR1 LNHDA and CDR2 SQIVND (reference sequence). V lost 3 bases, J lost 5 bases, and 3 bases stayed unmatched. CDR3 length: 15 residues. CDR3 in amino acids: CASSISGLADNEQFF. The CDR3 bases are TGTGCCAGTAGTATCTCGGGACTAGCGGACAATGAGCAGTTCTTC.

The genes are TRBV28 and TRBJ1-5, with 10 bases lining up with TRBD1. This CDR3 contains 18 residues. V shed 2 bases and J 1 base; nucleotides not matched to a gene: 8. Germline CDR1 MDHEN, CDR2 SYDVKM. The CDR3 reads CASSLRQGAIRSNQPQHF. In DNA, the CDR3 is TGTGCCAGCAGTTTAAGACAGGGGGCGATTCGGAGCAATCAGCCCCAGCATTTT.

V is TRBV29-1 and J is TRBJ1-2; D is perhaps TRBD1 (5 bases). The germline V gene encodes CDR1 SQVTM and CDR2 ANQGSEA. V dropped 4 bases and J dropped 14 bases, with 17 bases sitting between them. The CDR3 is made up of 11 amino acids. The CDR3 nucleotides read TGCAGCGTTGCAGAAGGCAGGGTGAAAACCTTC. Amino acids: CSVAEGRVKTF.

The chain links TRBV18 to TRBJ2-5; D is unresolved. CDR3 length: 14 residues. Looked up from germline, CDR1 is KGHSH and CDR2 is LQKENI. The V and J ends lost 1 base and 5 bases respectively, with 11 bases between them. DNA for the CDR3: TGTGCCAGCTCACCACTCCACCTTGCGGAGACCCAGTACTTC. Encoded protein: CASSPLHLAETQYF.

The CDR3 loop reads CASSESGRGGEKLFF. For the CDR3, the DNA is TGCGCCAGCAGTGAGTCGGGCAGGGGCGGTGAAAAACTGTTTTTT. The chain links TRBV10-2 to TRBJ1-4, with D possibly TRBD1 on 6 matching bases. Germline V gene data show CDR1 as WSHSY and CDR2 as SAAADI. Deletions cut 0 bases from V and 7 bases from J, with 12 bases between. This CDR3 has 15 amino acids.

The V gene is TRBV6-5, the J gene TRBJ1-1, with a possible D match to TRBD1 (5 bases). The V gene lost 0 bases and the J gene lost 2 bases, with 10 bases spanning the gap. This CDR3 is built from 15 residues. From germline, CDR1 is MNHEY and CDR2 SVGAGI. The CDR3 DNA reads TGTGCCAGCAGTTACTCGTGGCAGGGCAACACTGAAGCTTTCTTT. Protein: CASSYSWQGNTEAFF.

The CDR3, as DNA: TGTGCCAGCAGCGTAGGATGGGCAGGGGGGACCGGGGGTTCACCCCTCCACTTT. Residues: CASSVGWAGGTGGSPLHF. The chain links TRBV9 to TRBJ1-6, with 7 bases fitting TRBD1. Germline CDR1 SGDLS, CDR2 YYNGEE. The CDR3 sequence is 18 residues long. The junction had 15 bases not matched to a gene; V was cut back by 0 bases and J by 9 bases. The full variable domain, in which reference TRBV9 and TRBJ1-6 provide the parts outside the CDR3, is DSGVTQTPKHLITATGQRVTLRCSPRSGDLSVYWYQQSLDQGLQFLIQYYNGEERAKGNILERFSAQQFPDLHSELNLSSLELGDSALYFCASSVGWAGGTGGSPLHFGNGTRLTVT.

This rearrangement joins TRBV10-1 to TRBJ1-1; D not certain. The CDR3 contains 13 residues. V lost 4 bases and J lost 1, with 7 bases in between. Germline V gene data show CDR1 as WNHNN and CDR2 as SYGVQD (reference sequence). CDR3 loop: CASSGAQNTEAFF. CDR3 nucleotides: TGCGCCAGCAGTGGAGCCCAGAACACTGAAGCTTTCTTT.

The chain carries TRBV6-5 and TRBJ2-7, with 9 bases identical to TRBD1. Germline CDR1 MNHEY, CDR2 SVGAGI. Losses at the gene ends were 2 bases for V and 4 bases for J; bases not matched to a gene: 6. The CDR3 length is 15 residues. The CDR3 DNA reads TGTGCCAGCAGTTACGCCGGACAGGGGATTTACGAGCAGTACTTC. Protein product: CASSYAGQGIYEQYF.

J is TRBJ1-5 and V is TRBV19, with D possibly being TRBD1 (5 bases). CDR1 is LNHDA, CDR2 SQIVND, per germline (reference sequence). Deletions cut 9 bases from V and 5 bases from J, with 20 bases between. This CDR3 has 15 residues. The CDR3, as DNA: TGTGCCAGCCACCAACAGGATCCCCTGGATCAGCCCCAGCATTTT. Translating gives CASHQQDPLDQPQHF.

This chain uses TRBV19 with TRBJ1-1; weak D call: TRBD1 (5 bases). Germline V CDR1 and CDR2: LNHDA, SQIVND (reference sequence). Trimming shortened V by 5 bases and J by 1 base, and 23 bases separated the two germline ends. The CDR3 is 18 residues long. As DNA, the CDR3 is TGTGCCAGTAGTCCACTAGCCCCAGGGCGAGTTAGGAACACTGAAGCTTTCTTT. It specifies CASSPLAPGRVRNTEAFF. Based on the CDR3 plus reference TRBV19 and TRBJ1-1, the full variable domain is DGGITQSPKYLFRKEGQNVTLSCEQNLNHDAMYWYRQDPGQGLRLIYYSQIVNDFQKGDIAEGYSVSREKKESFPLTVTSAQKNPTAFYLCASSPLAPGRVRNTEAFFGQGTRLTVV.

DNA of the CDR3: TGTGCCAGCAGCCCAGACAGGGTTGGAAAACTGTTTTTT. The encoded protein is CASSPDRVGKLFF. V and J are TRBV7-8 and TRBJ1-4, with 7 nucleotides matching TRBD1. Germline CDR1 is SGHVS and CDR2 is FQNEAQ. This CDR3 contains 13 residues. V was clipped by 5 bases and J by 10 bases; unmatched bases: 7.

V and J are TRBV2 and TRBJ2-1, with 11 bases that match TRBD1. Germline lookup yields CDR1 SNHLY and CDR2 FYNNEI. V was clipped by 0 bases and J by 12 bases; unmatched bases: 1. The CDR3 is made up of 13 amino acids. The CDR3 is CASSEAGQGGQFF. CDR3 in DNA: TGTGCCAGCAGTGAAGCGGGACAGGGGGGGCAGTTCTTC.

The V gene is TRBV2, the J gene TRBJ2-2, with 11 nucleotides matching TRBD2. Germline V gene data show CDR1 as SNHLY and CDR2 as FYNNEI. This CDR3 is 15 amino acids long. The trim removed 4 bases at V and 6 bases at J, leaving 4 bases unmatched. The CDR3 nucleotides are TGTGCCAGCAGTGGAACTAGCGGGAGTCCCGGGGAGCTGTTTTTT. This encodes CASSGTSGSPGELFF.

The chain is built from TRBV4-3 and TRBJ2-5, with 14 bases fitting TRBD2. The CDR3 has 20 residues. The ends lost 0 bases at V and 5 bases at J; junction bases unmatched: 14. Germline V CDR1 and CDR2: LGHNA, YSLEER. The CDR3 loop is CASSQEGTSGSLGGGETQYF. The CDR3 DNA is TGCGCCAGCAGCCAAGAAGGGACTAGCGGGAGTCTGGGAGGTGGGGAGACCCAGTACTTC.

V is TRBV6-5 and J is TRBJ1-1, with 7 bases that match TRBD1. CDR3 length: 14 amino acids. In germline, CDR1 is MNHEY, CDR2 SVGAGI. V shed 6 bases, J shed 8 bases, and the junction held 12 bases outside the gene matches. The CDR3 DNA follows: TGTGCCAGCAGCCTCGACAGGGTAAAGGTAGAAGCTTTCTTT. As protein: CASSLDRVKVEAFF.

The chain couples TRBV24-1 to TRBJ2-6, with D unresolved. Germline V gene data show CDR1 as KGHDR and CDR2 as SFDVKD. The CDR3 sequence is 16 residues long. Deletions cut 3 bases from V and 2 bases from J, with 10 bases between. The CDR3 DNA sequence: TGTGCCACCAGTGATCGTACTATGACTGGGGCCAACGTCCTGACTTTC. This sequence encodes CATSDRTMTGANVLTF.

Only one count was recorded for this clone. The rearrangement uses TRBV6-5 and TRBJ2-7, with 11 bases aligning to TRBD2. The germline CDR1 and CDR2 sequences are MNHEY and SVGAGI. The CDR3 totals 15 residues. J lost 3 bases, V lost 4 bases, and 5 bases had no gene match. As DNA, the CDR3 is TGTGCCAGCAGTTCGTTAGGGACTAGCGGCTACGAGCAGTACTTC. Its protein product is CASSSLGTSGYEQYF.

This chain connects TRBV6-5 to TRBJ1-1; D not resolved. Germline CDR1 reads MNHEY; CDR2 reads SVGAGI. Trimming stripped 5 bases from V and 10 bases from J, with 17 bases between. The CDR3 contains 13 residues. The CDR3 protein is CASSPAGSSVAFF. As DNA, the CDR3 is TGTGCCAGCAGTCCGGCAGGCTCATCCGTAGCTTTCTTT.

The rearrangement links TRBV7-9 to TRBJ2-3; 8 nucleotides match TRBD1. Trimming cost V 5 bases and J 1 base; bases outside gene matches: 5. Germline CDR1 SEHNR, CDR2 FQNEAQ (reference sequence). The CDR3 consists of 15 residues. Here the CDR3 reads CASSPGGAGTDTQYF. DNA of the CDR3: TGTGCCAGCAGCCCAGGGGGCGCAGGCACAGATACGCAGTATTTT.

This chain connects TRBV5-1 to TRBJ2-1; TRBD1 matches 7 bases. The V segment lost 3 bases and the J segment 8 bases; nucleotides outside the gene matches: 5. There are 13 residues in the CDR3. The germline V gene encodes CDR1 SGHRS and CDR2 YFSETQ. The CDR3 here is CASSYNRGDEQFF. The CDR3 DNA reads as TGCGCCAGCAGCTACAACAGGGGTGATGAGCAGTTCTTC. The full variable domain, with the rest looked up from reference TRBV5-1 and TRBJ2-1, is KAGVTQTPRYLIKTRGQQVTLSCSPISGHRSVSWYQQTPGQGLQFLFEYFSETQRNKGNFPGRFSGRQFSNSRSEMNVSTLELGDSALYLCASSYNRGDEQFFGPGTRLTVL.

This chain joins TRBV6-2 or TRBV6-3 and TRBJ2-3; D may be TRBD2 (5 bases). V lost 5 bases and J lost 1, with 13 bases in between. Germline V CDR1 and CDR2: MNHEY, SVGEGT. The CDR3 is 15 residues long. CDR3 residues: CASSPLGVGTDTQYF. The CDR3 coding sequence is TGTGCCAGCAGTCCCCTCGGGGTTGGCACAGATACGCAGTATTTT.

This chain joins TRBV6-5 and TRBJ2-1; D is possibly TRBD2 (6 bases). This CDR3 region has 13 residues. Germline loops: CDR1 MNHEY, CDR2 SVGAGI. V dropped 6 bases and J dropped 12 bases, with 18 bases sitting between them. For the CDR3, the DNA is TGTGCCAGCAGCCCCGGGACTGGCCTGGGGCAGTTCTTC. This gives the protein CASSPGTGLGQFF.

The chain combines TRBV5-1 with TRBJ1-2; D might be TRBD1 (6 bases). Trimming took off 0 bases at V and 4 bases at J, with 10 bases between the two ends. CDR3 length: 14 residues. Germline CDR1 reads SGHRS; CDR2 reads YFSETQ. CDR3 in amino acids: CASSLGQGIYGYTF. The CDR3 DNA sequence: TGCGCCAGCAGCTTGGGGCAGGGGATCTATGGCTACACCTTC.

The J gene is TRBJ2-7, the V gene TRBV5-4; 11 positions match TRBD1. Germline V gene sequence: CDR1 SGHNT, CDR2 YYREEE (reference sequence). Trimming removed 0 bases from V and 6 bases from J; junction bases left unmatched: 2. CDR3 length equals 14 residues. The chain's CDR3 is CASSLGTGGGEQYF. CDR3 nucleotide sequence: TGTGCCAGCAGCTTGGGGACAGGGGGCGGCGAGCAGTACTTC.